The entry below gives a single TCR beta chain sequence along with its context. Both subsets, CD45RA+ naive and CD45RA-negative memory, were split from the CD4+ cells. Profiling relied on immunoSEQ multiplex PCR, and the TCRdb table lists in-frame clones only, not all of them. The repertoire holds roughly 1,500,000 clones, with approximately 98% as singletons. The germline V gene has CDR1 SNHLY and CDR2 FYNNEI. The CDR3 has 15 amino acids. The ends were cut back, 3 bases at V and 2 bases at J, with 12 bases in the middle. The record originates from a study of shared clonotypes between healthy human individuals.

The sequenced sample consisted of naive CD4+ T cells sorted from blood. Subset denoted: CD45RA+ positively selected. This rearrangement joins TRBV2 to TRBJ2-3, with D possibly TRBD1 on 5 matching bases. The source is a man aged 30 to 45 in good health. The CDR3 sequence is CASSDRGGITDTQYF. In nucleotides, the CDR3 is TGTGCCAGCAGTGATAGGGGCGGTATCACAGATACGCAGTATTTT.